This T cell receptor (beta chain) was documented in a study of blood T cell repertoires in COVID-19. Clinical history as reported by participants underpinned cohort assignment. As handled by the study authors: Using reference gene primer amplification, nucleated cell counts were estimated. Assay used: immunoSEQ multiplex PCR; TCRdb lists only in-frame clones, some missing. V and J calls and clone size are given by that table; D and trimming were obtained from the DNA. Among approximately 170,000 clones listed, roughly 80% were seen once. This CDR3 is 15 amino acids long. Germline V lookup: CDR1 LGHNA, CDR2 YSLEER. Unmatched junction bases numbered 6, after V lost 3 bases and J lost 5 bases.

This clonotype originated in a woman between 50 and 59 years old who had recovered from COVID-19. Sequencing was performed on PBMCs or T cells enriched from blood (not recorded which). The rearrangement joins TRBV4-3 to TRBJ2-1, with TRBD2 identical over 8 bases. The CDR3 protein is CASSHFILADNEQFF. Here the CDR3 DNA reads TGCGCCAGCAGCCATTTCATACTAGCGGACAATGAGCAGTTCTTC.